Listed below are T cell receptor beta chains from one sample, sequenced in a study of OX40 agonist ivuxolimab in advanced cancers. Sequenced by immunoSEQ multiplex PCR; TCRdb stores in-frame clones only, minus some. The sample shows roughly 73,000 clones, nearly 90% of them seen only once. The sample here was CD4+ or CD8+ T cells sorted from blood, taken in a trial of the OX40 agonist ivuxolimab. The receptors derive from an adult with an advanced solid tumor such as melanoma, head and neck, liver or kidney cancer. Each CDR3 is given with its conserved first and last residue. Fields, in order: J gene, V gene, clone size, D gene, CDR3 protein, CDR3 DNA. D genes are given only for firm matches. Some rows mark clone size as missing; the rest say once, few, many or name a class of expanded clone.

TRBJ1-5	TRBV6-1	NA	NA	CASSEKGVGNQPQHF	TGTGCCAGCAGTGAAAAGGGTGTTGGGAATCAGCCCCAGCATTTT
TRBJ2-7	TRBV2	once	NA	CASSEWLANYEQYF	TGTGCCAGCAGTGAATGGCTTGCGAACTACGAGCAGTACTTC
TRBJ1-2	TRBV25-1	NA	NA	CASRGEAGHYGYTF	TGTGCCAGCAGGGGCGAGGCAGGGCACTATGGCTACACCTTC
TRBJ2-3	TRBV28	NA	NA	CASSLFAGFSGYTDTQYF	TGTGCCAGCAGTTTATTCGCCGGTTTTAGCGGTTACACAGATACGCAGTATTTT
TRBJ2-5	TRBV12-5	NA	NA	CASGSNWGETQYF	TGTGCTAGTGGTTCCAATTGGGGGGAGACCCAGTACTTC
TRBJ1-2	TRBV6-5	few	NA	CASSQREYYGYTF	TGTGCCAGCAGTCAGAGGGAATACTATGGCTACACCTTC
TRBJ1-3	TRBV5-5	once	NA	CASSLYGSGNTIYF	TGTGCCAGCAGCTTGTACGGTTCTGGAAACACCATATATTTT
TRBJ1-2	TRBV6-5	NA	TRBD1	CASSPTGGIRYGYTF	TGTGCCAGCAGTCCAACAGGGGGCATTCGCTATGGCTACACCTTC
TRBJ2-3	TRBV6-5	NA	NA	CASSYLDWYSTDTQYF	TGTGCCAGCAGTTACTTGGACTGGTATAGCACAGATACGCAGTATTTT
TRBJ2-5	TRBV19	NA	TRBD2	CASSTSGRSQETQYF	TGTGCCAGCAGCACTAGCGGGAGGTCCCAAGAGACCCAGTACTTC
TRBJ1-1	TRBV7-2	NA	NA	CASGRGGIGEAFF	TGTGCCAGCGGAAGGGGGGGAATTGGTGAAGCTTTCTTT
TRBJ1-1	TRBV5-4	NA	NA	CASSLGLLNTEAFF	TGTGCCAGCAGCTTGGGCCTCTTGAACACTGAAGCTTTCTTT
TRBJ1-4	TRBV25-1	NA	NA	CASTPSMGFEKLFF	TGTGCCAGCACACCCTCGATGGGGTTTGAAAAACTGTTTTTT
TRBJ2-7	TRBV6-1	NA	TRBD1	CATYRDSLTYEQYF	TGTGCCACCTACCGGGACAGTTTGACATACGAGCAGTACTTC
TRBJ1-1	TRBV5-4	NA	NA	CASSLGRVTEAFF	TGTGCCAGCAGCTTGGGAAGAGTCACTGAAGCTTTCTTT
TRBJ2-1	TRBV27	NA	TRBD1	CASQKDRYNEQFF	TGTGCCAGTCAGAAGGACAGGTACAATGAGCAGTTCTTC
TRBJ2-1	TRBV29-1	once	NA	CSVAESSYNEQFF	TGCAGCGTTGCGGAGAGCTCCTACAATGAGCAGTTCTTC
TRBJ1-2	TRBV19	few	NA	CASKKGDSNYGYTF	TGTGCCAGTAAGAAAGGAGATAGTAACTATGGCTACACCTTC
TRBJ2-1	TRBV5-1	NA	TRBD2	CASRGLAGENEQFF	TGCGCCAGCAGGGGACTAGCGGGGGAGAATGAGCAGTTCTTC
TRBJ1-1	TRBV11-2	once	NA	CASSFHPEAHPFF	TGTGCCAGCAGCTTTCACCCGGAGGCGCATCCTTTCTTT
TRBJ1-5	TRBV5-6	NA	NA	CASSLRGRHYQPQHF	TGTGCCAGCAGCTTGCGGGGCAGACACTATCAGCCCCAGCATTTT
TRBJ2-5	TRBV9	NA	NA	CASSVGGYQETQYF	TGTGCCAGCAGCGTGGGAGGCTATCAAGAGACCCAGTACTTC
TRBJ2-7	TRBV11-3	NA	TRBD1	CASSSYRGAEQYF	TGTGCCAGCAGCTCCTACAGGGGAGCCGAGCAGTACTTC
TRBJ1-2	TRBV5-1	NA	NA	CASSLGRGGGAGYTF	TGCGCCAGCAGCTTGGGCCGTGGGGGTGGTGCTGGCTACACCTTC
TRBJ2-3	TRBV7-9	NA	TRBD2	CASSPLAAMGTDTQYF	TGTGCCAGCAGCCCACTAGCGGCAATGGGCACAGATACGCAGTATTTT
TRBJ1-1	TRBV7-2	NA	NA	CASSPQGIFSEAFF	TGTGCCAGCAGCCCCCAAGGGATTTTCTCTGAAGCTTTCTTT
TRBJ1-2	TRBV6-6	NA	NA	CASSPDMGYGYTF	TGTGCCAGCAGTCCGGACATGGGGTATGGCTACACCTTC
TRBJ2-5	TRBV7-9	NA	TRBD2	CASSATSGGFLGDF	TGTGCCAGCAGCGCGACTAGCGGGGGTTTTTTAGGGGACTTC
TRBJ2-6	TRBV5-1	NA	NA	CASSLGDSGANVLTF	TGCGCCAGCAGCTTGGGGGACTCTGGGGCCAACGTCCTGACTTTC
TRBJ2-2	TRBV29-1	NA	TRBD2	CSVKAGVGTGELFF	TGCAGCGTTAAAGCGGGAGTGGGCACCGGGGAGCTGTTTTTT
TRBJ1-2	TRBV14	NA	NA	CASSQYPGIDGYTF	TGTGCCAGCAGCCAATATCCAGGGATCGATGGCTACACCTTC
TRBJ2-3	TRBV28	NA	NA	CASSLVSGASTDTQYF	TGTGCCAGCAGTTTGGTAAGCGGAGCTAGCACAGATACGCAGTATTTT
TRBJ2-1	TRBV5-5	NA	TRBD1	CASRPWDGTAYLF	TGTGCCAGCAGACCCTGGGACGGGACAGCCTACCTCTTC
TRBJ2-7	TRBV28	NA	TRBD2	CASSSGLAGPVEQYF	TGTGCCAGCAGTTCCGGACTAGCGGGCCCGGTGGAGCAGTACTTC
TRBJ1-2	TRBV9	NA	NA	CASSVRGGANYGYTF	TGTGCCAGCAGCGTCCGGGGGGGAGCTAACTATGGCTACACCTTC
TRBJ2-1	TRBV28	NA	TRBD2	CASSPLAGGRAYNEQFF	TGTGCCAGCAGTCCATTAGCGGGGGGGAGGGCCTACAATGAGCAGTTCTTC
TRBJ2-3	TRBV15	once	NA	CATSRGGRGGTDTQYF	TGTGCCACCAGCAGGGGGGGGCGAGGGGGCACAGATACGCAGTATTTT
TRBJ1-1	TRBV18	NA	TRBD1	CASKKGWTGDTEAFF	TGTGCCAGCAAAAAGGGGTGGACAGGGGACACTGAAGCTTTCTTT
TRBJ2-7	TRBV19	once	TRBD1	CASRSGTGVYEQYF	TGTGCCAGTAGATCCGGGACAGGGGTCTACGAGCAGTACTTC
TRBJ2-7	TRBV9	NA	NA	CASIPPSRGPGEQYF	TGTGCCAGCATCCCCCCGTCGAGGGGCCCGGGAGAGCAGTACTTC
TRBJ1-1	TRBV6-5	few	NA	CASSRNTEAFF	TGTGCCAGCAGCAGGAACACTGAAGCTTTCTTT
TRBJ2-1	TRBV5-1	NA	TRBD1	CASSFGDRGHEQFF	TGCGCCAGCAGCTTCGGGGACAGGGGCCATGAGCAGTTCTTC
TRBJ1-1	TRBV28	NA	NA	CASSLIGVIGTEAFF	TGTGCCAGCAGTTTAATTGGAGTTATCGGCACTGAAGCTTTCTTT
TRBJ2-7	TRBV10-3	once	NA	CAISPGQHLYEQYF	TGTGCCATCAGCCCGGGACAACACCTCTACGAGCAGTACTTC
TRBJ2-5	TRBV10-1	NA	TRBD1	CASRRPDRVTETQYF	TGCGCCAGCAGGAGGCCGGACAGGGTCACTGAGACCCAGTACTTC
TRBJ2-3	TRBV5-1	NA	NA	CASSLGAALVLKVADTQYF	TGCGCCAGCAGTCTAGGGGCGGCCCTTGTATTGAAAGTCGCAGATACGCAGTATTTT
TRBJ2-1	TRBV18	once	NA	CASSLEGNEQFF	TGTGCCAGCTCACTAGAGGGCAATGAGCAGTTCTTC
TRBJ2-2	TRBV4-1	NA	NA	CASSQWGTNTGELFF	TGCGCCAGCAGCCAGTGGGGCACGAACACCGGGGAGCTGTTTTTT
TRBJ1-1	TRBV5-4	NA	NA	CASSLKSGAYTEAFF	TGTGCCAGCAGCTTGAAGTCAGGGGCGTACACTGAAGCTTTCTTT
TRBJ1-1	TRBV4-1	NA	NA	CASSQDRGKDHTEAFF	TGCGCCAGCAGCCAAGATCGGGGGAAGGACCACACTGAAGCTTTCTTT